This TCR beta chain was sequenced during a study of T cells in Graves' hyperthyroidism and ophthalmopathy. Many counts were recorded for this clonotype. The antigen remains unidentified. There are 14 residues in the CDR3. Germline V gene sequence: CDR1 MGHDK, CDR2 SYGVNS. V lost 7 bases to trimming and J lost 4 bases; unmatched junction nucleotides: 7. Template material for amplifying TCR beta CDR3 regions consisted of RNA transcripts. With the HTBI primer set, the TCR CDR3 went through a first round of RT-PCR. TCRdb reanalysed the multiplex PCR reads using MiXCR and keeps one entry per CDR3 protein. The sample yields around 260,000 distinct CDR3 sequences, 25% to 30% seen once. General observations from the study: Ophthalmopathy and stable hyperthyroidism were told apart by a 13 V-J model.

The source is a man aged 40-55 years with Graves' hyperthyroidism that later progressed to Graves' ophthalmopathy. The source material was blood. The chain has TRBV25-1 and TRBJ2-7, with TRBD1 matching over 10 bases. CDR3 region: CASIGRDRGYEQYF. The CDR3 DNA sequence: TGTGCCAGCATTGGAAGGGACAGGGGTTACGAGCAGTACTTC.